These 2 T cell receptor beta chains were all obtained from the same sample, sequenced in a study of blood T cell repertoires in COVID-19. Generated by immunoSEQ multiplex PCR, the TCRdb table keeps only in-frame clones and is missing some. The table has roughly 200,000 clones, less than 90% seen once. The source material was peripheral blood. These receptors all come from a man in his sixties or seventies with acute or convalescent COVID-19.

This clone appeared a single time. The V call is TRBV7-2, the J call TRBJ2-1; 10 bases are shared with TRBD2. V was clipped by 5 bases and J by 12 bases; unmatched bases: 10. The CDR3 sequence is 14 residues long. Germline CDR1 SGHTA, CDR2 FQGNSA. The CDR3, as DNA: TGTGCCAGCAGCCCAGAGCCTAGCGGGAGTGTGCAGTTCTTC. This codes for CASSPEPSGSVQFF.

V usage is TRBV9 and J usage is TRBJ2-3, with 7 positions matching TRBD2. The germline gives CDR1 SGDLS, CDR2 YYNGEE. The CDR3 totals 16 residues. V lost 0 bases, J lost 3 bases, and 7 bases stayed unmatched. The CDR3 DNA is TGTGCCAGCAGCGTAGGGGGGAGGGCCGGGACAGATACGCAGTATTTT. This sequence encodes CASSVGGRAGTDTQYF.